One sample yielded the 18 T cell receptor beta chains listed below, sequenced in a study of T-cell reconstitution after alpha-beta-depleted transplantation in children (dated by TCRdb to about 2016). Receptor amplification or capture employed PCR. The instrument was an Illumina HiSeq 2500. TCR library preparation used molecular barcoding, with unique molecular identifiers applied to normalize quantification of the TCRbeta repertoire. The public reads were run again by TCRdb, first through fastp at Q25 and then through MiXCR, and only productive beta chains were kept. Each CDR3 protein gets just one entry, which takes the most common genes and DNA from the rows behind it. The sample table contains 440,000 or so distinct CDR3 sequences; only one count was recorded for around 46% of them. Of the sample, under 30% is held by the ten largest clones. What this sample's treatment or condition label stands for: allogeneic hematopoietic cell transplantation with graft depleted of TCRalphabeta T cells and CD19 B cells.

Sequenced here: PBMCs, sampled before TCRalphabeta/CD19-depleted stem cell transplant. The receptors stem from a girl under 10 years old with aplastic anemia, due to receive a stem cell transplant.

This clonotype was seen a handful of times. The chain couples TRBV20-1 to TRBJ2-7; 8 nucleotides line up with TRBD2. Germline V CDR1 and CDR2: DFQATT, SNEGSKA (reference sequence). Trimming cost V 3 bases and J 1 base; bases outside gene matches: 8. The CDR3 spans 15 residues. The CDR3 nucleotides read TGCAGTGCTAGCCTCACTAGCGGAATTTCCTACGAGCAGTACTTC. This translates into CSASLTSGISYEQYF.

This clonotype occurred many times. The chain couples TRBV12-3 or TRBV12-4 to TRBJ1-4; a weak D match, TRBD1 (6 bases). The length of the CDR3 is 13 residues. V was cut by 7 bases and J by 10 bases, with 16 bases left in between. Here the CDR3 reads CASTPGGGGKLFF. CDR3 coding DNA: TGTGCCAGCACCCCTGGAGGAGGGGGAAAACTGTTTTTT.

The chain couples TRBV4-1 to TRBJ2-1; TRBD1 matches at 9 bases. V lost 0 bases and J lost 3; bases outside the gene matches: 6. This CDR3 spans 17 amino acids. In germline, CDR1 is MGHRA, CDR2 YSYEKL. The CDR3, as DNA: TGCGCCAGCAGCCAAGACTGGACAGGGGTAAACTACAATGAGCAGTTCTTC. It specifies CASSQDWTGVNYNEQFF.

This clonotype was found many times. This chain connects TRBV5-1 to TRBJ2-1, with D unclear. The germline CDR1 and CDR2 sequences are SGHRS and YFSETQ. The CDR3 runs to 14 residues. The ends were cut back, 4 bases at V and 5 bases at J, with 13 bases in the middle. CDR3 region: CASSVGRSNNEQFF. In DNA form, the CDR3 reads TGCGCCAGCAGCGTCGGAAGATCCAACAATGAGCAGTTCTTC.

The chain carries TRBV7-2 and TRBJ2-2; 8 bases map to TRBD1. The V and J ends lost 1 base and 5 bases, in that order; junction bases with no gene match: 3. CDR1 and CDR2 from the germline V gene are SGHTA and FQGNSA. This CDR3 is built from 15 residues. The chain's CDR3 is CASSLVRDRTGELFF. The CDR3, as DNA: TGTGCCAGCAGCTTAGTGCGGGACAGGACCGGGGAGCTGTTTTTT.

In DNA, the CDR3 is TGTGCCAGCAGTTACGGACAGGGTAGCAATCAGCCCCAGCATTTT. This sequence encodes CASSYGQGSNQPQHF. This chain joins TRBV6-5 and TRBJ1-5; 8 positions agree with TRBD1. V shed 2 bases and J 0 bases; nucleotides not matched to a gene: 0. Per the germline V gene, CDR1 is MNHEY and CDR2 is SVGAGI. There are 15 residues in the CDR3.

This clonotype was counted between two and nine times. The rearrangement uses TRBV7-9 and TRBJ2-1; D is possibly TRBD2 (5 bases). The V gene's germline CDR1 is SEHNR and CDR2 FQNEAQ (reference sequence). There are 14 residues in the CDR3. V was trimmed by 4 bases and J by 6 bases, leaving 13 bases between them. The CDR3 loop is CASSYSISGNEQFF. In DNA, the CDR3 is TGTGCCAGCAGCTACTCTATAAGCGGCAATGAGCAGTTCTTC.

This clonotype was detected a few times. The chain combines TRBV10-3 with TRBJ2-3, with D perhaps TRBD2 (6 bases). This CDR3 contains 14 residues. The germline V and J ends were trimmed by 8 bases and 4 bases, with 16 bases remaining between them. Per germline, CDR1 ENHRY and CDR2 SYGVKD. CDR3 coding DNA: TGTGCCATCCAATCGGACTACATCCCAGATACGCAGTATTTT. This gives the protein CAIQSDYIPDTQYF.

The chain joins TRBV5-5 to TRBJ2-5; D not certain. The germline gives CDR1 SGHKS, CDR2 YYEKEE (reference sequence). V shed 4 bases and J shed 0 bases, with 10 bases lying between them. The CDR3 extends over 14 amino acids. The DNA for the CDR3 is TGTGCCAGCAGCCTCGCGCAAGACCAAGAGACCCAGTACTTC. Its translation: CASSLAQDQETQYF.

The chain's CDR3 is CAWRTSGITDTQYF. For the CDR3, the DNA is TGTGCCTGGAGGACTAGCGGAATCACAGATACGCAGTATTTT. The gene calls are TRBV30 and TRBJ2-3, with TRBD2 matching over 9 bases. CDR1 is GTSNPN, CDR2 SVGIG, per germline (reference sequence). V was clipped by 3 bases and J by 2 bases; unmatched bases: 3. This CDR3 has 14 amino acids. Full variable domain (outside the CDR3, taken from reference TRBV30 and TRBJ2-3): SQTIHQWPATLVQPVGSPLSLECTVEGTSNPNLYWYRQAAGRGLQLLFYSVGIGQISSEVPQNLSASRPQDRQFILSSKKLLLSDSGFYLCAWRTSGITDTQYFGPGTRLTVL.

The CDR3 DNA is TGCAGTGCTAGAGATCGGGACGGGGGCTTTCACGAGCAGTACTTC. Its translation is CSARDRDGGFHEQYF. The J gene is TRBJ2-7, the V gene TRBV20-1; the D gene could be TRBD1 or TRBD2 (6 bases each). In germline, CDR1 is DFQATT, CDR2 SNEGSKA (reference sequence). Trimming left V 0 bases short and J 5 bases short, with 17 bases between. There are 15 residues in the CDR3.

This clonotype occurred a few times. This chain joins TRBV20-1 and TRBJ1-2, with D possibly TRBD1 on 5 matching bases. V was trimmed by 8 bases and J by 8 bases, leaving 18 bases between them. The CDR3 length is 12 residues. Germline CDR1 and CDR2: DFQATT and SNEGSKA (reference sequence). The CDR3 reads CSSGHGTYGYTF. As DNA, the CDR3 is TGCAGTTCTGGACACGGGACTTACGGCTACACCTTC.

This chain joins TRBV7-9 and TRBJ1-1, with D perhaps TRBD1 (5 bases). V shed 5 bases and J shed 2 bases, with 12 bases lying between them. This CDR3 spans 14 amino acids. CDR1 and CDR2 from the germline V gene are SEHNR and FQNEAQ (reference sequence). The CDR3 reads CASSAQGGNTEAFF. The CDR3 bases are TGTGCCAGCAGCGCGCAGGGAGGAAACACTGAAGCTTTCTTT.

This clonotype has only a few counts. V usage is TRBV25-1 and J usage is TRBJ2-7, with D possibly TRBD1 on 5 matching bases. V was cut by 1 base and J by 4 bases, with 14 bases left in between. The CDR3 is 15 residues long. Germline values: CDR1 MGHDK, CDR2 SYGVNS. DNA of the CDR3: TGTGCCAGCAGTGAATCAGGCTCTCCAGGGTACGAGCAGTACTTC. Amino acids: CASSESGSPGYEQYF.

The chain has TRBV15 and TRBJ1-4; D not resolved. CDR1 and CDR2 from the germline V gene are LNHNV and YYDKDF (reference sequence). V was trimmed by 1 base and J by 7 bases, leaving 13 bases between them. The CDR3 runs 15 residues. CDR3 sequence: CATSRGIRAGEKLFF. The CDR3 DNA reads as TGTGCCACCAGCAGAGGTATAAGGGCAGGTGAAAAACTGTTTTTT. Variable domain in full (rest from reference TRBV15 and TRBJ1-4): DAMVIQNPRYQVTQFGKPVTLSCSQTLNHNVMYWYQQKSSQAPKLLFHYYDKDFNNEADTPDNFQSRRPNTSFCFLDIRSPGLGDTAMYLCATSRGIRAGEKLFFGSGTQLSVL.

This clonotype has only a few counts. The chain links TRBV27 to TRBJ2-1; a possible D gene is TRBD1 (5 bases). Trimming shortened V by 3 bases and J by 10 bases, and 13 bases separated the two germline ends. CDR1 MNHEY and CDR2 SMNVEV come from the germline V gene (reference sequence). CDR3 length: 13 amino acids. CDR3 bases: TGTGCCAGCAGTTTCCTCACAGGCGGAGAGCAGTTCTTC. This sequence encodes CASSFLTGGEQFF.

In its sample, this clonotype was seen many times. The chain recombines TRBV20-1 with TRBJ2-1; 9 nucleotides line up with TRBD2. CDR3 size: 14 residues. J gave up 8 bases and V 6 bases, and 11 bases lay outside the gene matches. The germline V gene has CDR1 DFQATT and CDR2 SNEGSKA (reference sequence). The chain's CDR3 is CSAPAGSGRYEQFF. CDR3 sequence (DNA): TGCAGTGCCCCTGCCGGTAGCGGGAGATATGAGCAGTTCTTC.

This clonotype has only one observation. The V and J genes are TRBV4-1 and TRBJ1-1; D not resolved. CDR3 length: 14 amino acids. V lost 3 bases to trimming and J lost 1 base, with 9 bases between them. Germline loops: CDR1 MGHRA, CDR2 YSYEKL. The CDR3 region has the DNA TGCGCCAGCAGCCACGGTCGGGAGAACACTGAAGCTTTCTTT. It is translated as CASSHGRENTEAFF.